This TCR beta chain was identified in a study of post-analysis software for immune sequencing data. Study-level results: Roughly five TRBV segments appeared more often in patients than in controls, and TRBV5-6, TRBV5-1 and TRBV20-1 were among these.

The authors incorporated unique molecular identifiers into the TCR beta cDNA libraries. MiXCR, run by TCRdb on the PCR reads, gives a single entry per CDR3 protein. The repertoire has about 540,000 distinct CDR3 sequences, approximately 31% of them found once; the top ten carry 4.5% to 7.5%. The CDR3 loop spans 14 amino acids. Trimming left V 7 bases short and J 1 base short, with 11 bases between. Germline V gene data show CDR1 as MNHNY and CDR2 as SVGAGI (reference sequence). This clonotype has a handful of counts. Its antigen is unidentified. The receptor's source is a girl aged 2-17 years with multiple sclerosis. The sequenced material came from blood. This chain joins TRBV6-6 and TRBJ2-4; D may be TRBD1 or TRBD2 (5 bases each). CDR3 DNA: TGTGCCAGCATGACAGTAGCGGCCAAAAACATTCAGTACTTC. Its translation: CASMTVAAKNIQYF.